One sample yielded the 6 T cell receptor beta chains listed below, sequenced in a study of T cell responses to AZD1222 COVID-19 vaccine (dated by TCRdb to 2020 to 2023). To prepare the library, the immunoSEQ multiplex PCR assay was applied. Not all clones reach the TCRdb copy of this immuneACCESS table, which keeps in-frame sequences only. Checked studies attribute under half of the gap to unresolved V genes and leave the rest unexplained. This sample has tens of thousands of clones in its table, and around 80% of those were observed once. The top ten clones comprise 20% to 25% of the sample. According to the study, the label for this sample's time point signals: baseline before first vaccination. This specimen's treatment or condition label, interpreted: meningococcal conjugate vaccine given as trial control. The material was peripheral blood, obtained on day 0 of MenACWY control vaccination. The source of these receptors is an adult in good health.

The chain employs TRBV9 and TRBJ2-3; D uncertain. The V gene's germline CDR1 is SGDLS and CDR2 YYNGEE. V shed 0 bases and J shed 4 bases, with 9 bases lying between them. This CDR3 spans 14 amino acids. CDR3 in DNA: TGTGCCAGCAGCGTAGGATTTTCGGCAGATACGCAGTATTTT. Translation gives CASSVGFSADTQYF.

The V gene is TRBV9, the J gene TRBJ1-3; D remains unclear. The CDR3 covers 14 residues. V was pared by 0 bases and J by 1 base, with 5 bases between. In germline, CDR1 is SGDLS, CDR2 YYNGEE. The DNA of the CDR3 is TGTGCCAGCAGCGTAGGCACGTCTGGAAACACCATATATTTT. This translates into CASSVGTSGNTIYF.

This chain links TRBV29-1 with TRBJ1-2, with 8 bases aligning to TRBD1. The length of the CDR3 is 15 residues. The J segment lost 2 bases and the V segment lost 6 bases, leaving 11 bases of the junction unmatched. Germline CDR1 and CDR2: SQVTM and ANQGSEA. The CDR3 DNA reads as TGCAGCGTAGGAGGGTGGGACAGGCGGAACTATGGCTACACCTTC. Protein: CSVGGWDRRNYGYTF. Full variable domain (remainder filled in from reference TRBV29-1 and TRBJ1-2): SAVISQKPSRDICQRGTSLTIQCQVDSQVTMMFWYRQQPGQSLTLIATANQGSEATYESGFVIDKFPISRPNLTFSTLTVSNMSPEDSSIYLCSVGGWDRRNYGYTFGSGTRLTVV.

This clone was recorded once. CDR3 loop: CASSFLGLAGDVEQFF. DNA for the CDR3: TGTGCCAGTAGCTTCTTGGGGCTAGCGGGAGATGTTGAGCAGTTCTTC. The chain employs TRBV19 and TRBJ2-1; the match to TRBD2 covers 10 bases. This CDR3 is 16 amino acids long. Per germline, CDR1 LNHDA and CDR2 SQIVND (reference sequence). The J segment lost 9 bases and the V segment lost 6 bases, leaving 14 bases of the junction unmatched.

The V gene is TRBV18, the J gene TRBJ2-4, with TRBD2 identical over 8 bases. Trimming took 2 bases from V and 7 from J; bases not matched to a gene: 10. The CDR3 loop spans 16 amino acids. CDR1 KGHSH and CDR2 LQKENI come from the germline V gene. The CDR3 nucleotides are TGTGCCAGCTCACCAGCGGGAGGAACGCTCCTGAACATTCAGTACTTC. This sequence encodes CASSPAGGTLLNIQYF.

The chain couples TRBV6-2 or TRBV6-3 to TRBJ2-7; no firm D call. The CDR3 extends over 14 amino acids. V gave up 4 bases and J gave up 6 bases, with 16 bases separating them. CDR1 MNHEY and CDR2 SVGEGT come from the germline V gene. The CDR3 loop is CASSLPTEWGEQYV. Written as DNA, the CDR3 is TGTGCCAGCAGTTTACCGACCGAGTGGGGCGAGCAGTACGTC.